This T cell receptor (beta chain) is from a study of T-cell memory formation after mild COVID-19. Across the whole study: Largely donor-specific TCR clusters were found.

Study observations and caveats: Contracting CD8+ clones were enriched in EMRA, CD4+ mainly in CM and EM. From day 15 to 85, contracting clones were balanced between CD4 and CD8, whereas later expanders leaned toward CD4+. SARS-CoV-2 specificity was not confirmed for second-wave clones peaking on day 37.

This clonotype came up a few times. Its cognate antigen is unknown. TCRdb called the 5' RACE reads again in MiXCR, with one record for every CDR3 protein. The sample has just under 550,000 distinct CDR3 sequences, roughly 22% seen once. Per germline, CDR1 SGHAT and CDR2 FQDESV (reference sequence). The trim removed 2 bases at V and 6 bases at J, leaving 6 bases unmatched. The CDR3 loop spans 14 amino acids. The sequenced material came from PBMCs or a T cell subset sorted from them (not recorded which). The source is an adult woman who had mild COVID-19 (a few samples of this study predate the infection). Cell type and time point are not known. The J gene is TRBJ2-7, the V gene TRBV11-1; 8 nucleotides agree with TRBD2. The CDR3 DNA reads as TGTGCCAGCAGCTTAAACGGGGGGGCCGTCGAGCAGTACTTC. It is translated as CASSLNGGAVEQYF.